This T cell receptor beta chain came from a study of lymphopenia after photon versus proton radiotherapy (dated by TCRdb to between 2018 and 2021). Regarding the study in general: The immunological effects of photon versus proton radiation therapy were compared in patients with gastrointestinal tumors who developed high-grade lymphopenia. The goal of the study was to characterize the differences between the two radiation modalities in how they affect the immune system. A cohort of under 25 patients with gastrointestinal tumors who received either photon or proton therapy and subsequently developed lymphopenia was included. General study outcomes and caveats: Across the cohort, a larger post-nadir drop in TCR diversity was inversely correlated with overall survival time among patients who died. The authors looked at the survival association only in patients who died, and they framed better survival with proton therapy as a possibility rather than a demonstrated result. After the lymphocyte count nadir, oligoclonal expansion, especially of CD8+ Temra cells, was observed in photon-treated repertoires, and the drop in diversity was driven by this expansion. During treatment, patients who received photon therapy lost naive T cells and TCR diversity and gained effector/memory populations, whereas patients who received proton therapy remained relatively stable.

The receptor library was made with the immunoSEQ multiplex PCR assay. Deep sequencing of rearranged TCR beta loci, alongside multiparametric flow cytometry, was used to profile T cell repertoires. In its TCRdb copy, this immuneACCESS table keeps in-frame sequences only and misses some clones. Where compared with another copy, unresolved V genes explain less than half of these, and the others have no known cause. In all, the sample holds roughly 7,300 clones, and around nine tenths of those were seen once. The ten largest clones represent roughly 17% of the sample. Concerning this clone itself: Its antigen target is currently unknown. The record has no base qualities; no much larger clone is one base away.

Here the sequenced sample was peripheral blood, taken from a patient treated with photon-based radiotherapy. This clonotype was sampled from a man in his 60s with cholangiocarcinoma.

The nucleotide sequence reads TGTGCCAGCAGCATGGGACAGGGTGGAGAGACCCAGTACTTC. Translated, it reads CASSMGQGGETQYF. Rearrangement joined TRBV7-2 to TRBJ2-5; 9 of the junction bases match TRBD1. Via the germline V gene, CDR1 is SGHTA and CDR2 FQGNSA. Germline trimming amounts to 5 bases on V and 4 bases on J, with 5 as the count of junction bases outside the gene matches. Counted from cysteine to phenylalanine, this CDR3 has 14 amino acids. Of all the DNA, just the CDR3 is kept, 42 bases in frame from base 1.